A single sample is the source of the 26 T cell receptor beta chains below, sequenced in a study of T-cell memory formation after mild COVID-19. TCRdb re-derived calls from the 5' RACE reads in MiXCR, one entry per CDR3 protein. The sample records 250,000 to 300,000 distinct CDR3 sequences, about 17% being singletons. Sequenced material: PBMCs or a T cell subset sorted from them (not recorded which). The origin of the receptors is a man aged 18 to 29 who had mild COVID-19 (a few samples of this study predate the infection). Cell type and time point are not known.

This clonotype was counted ten times or more. The gene calls are TRBV7-2 and TRBJ2-5; D may be TRBD1 or TRBD2 (7 bases each). The germline V gene encodes CDR1 SGHTA and CDR2 FQGNSA. V lost 5 bases and J 5 bases, leaving 12 bases between the germline ends. The CDR3 extends over 13 amino acids. CDR3: CASSQQGGETQYF. CDR3 nucleotides: TGTGCCAGCAGCCAGCAGGGGGGGGAGACCCAGTACTTC.

The V call is TRBV7-9, the J call TRBJ2-3, with D perhaps TRBD2 (6 bases). From germline, CDR1 is SEHNR and CDR2 FQNEAQ (reference sequence). V was shortened by 6 bases and J by 0 bases, with 13 bases between the two germline ends. The CDR3 consists of 15 residues. Here the CDR3 reads CASRRDLSSTDTQYF. The DNA for the CDR3 is TGTGCCAGCAGACGGGACTTGTCTAGCACAGATACGCAGTATTTT.

V gene TRBV7-9 combines with J gene TRBJ1-2; 7 bases fit TRBD1. CDR1 SEHNR and CDR2 FQNEAQ come from the germline V gene (reference sequence). V trimming: 2 bases; J trimming: 4 bases; junction bases outside the gene matches: 13. The CDR3 loop spans 17 amino acids. The chain's CDR3 is CASSLRLDRARTYGYTF. The CDR3 DNA sequence: TGTGCCAGCAGCTTAAGACTCGACAGGGCAAGGACCTATGGCTACACCTTC.

The CDR3 sequence is CASSIAGGPHEQYF. The CDR3 nucleotides read TGTGCCAGCAGCATAGCGGGGGGGCCCCACGAGCAGTACTTC. V is TRBV11-2 and J is TRBJ2-7, with TRBD2 identical over 11 bases. Trimming at V came to 5 bases and at J to 5 bases, leaving 5 bases not matched to a gene. This CDR3 is 14 amino acids long. Germline-derived CDR1 and CDR2 are SGHAT and FQNNGV.

This clonotype has at least ten counts. This sequence joins TRBV27 and TRBJ1-1; no clear D. V was cut by 6 bases and J by 1 base, with 12 bases left in between. The germline V gene encodes CDR1 MNHEY and CDR2 SMNVEV (reference sequence). The CDR3 has 14 residues. The CDR3 spells CASRRLEGNTEAFF. CDR3 in DNA: TGTGCCAGCAGAAGGCTCGAGGGGAACACTGAAGCTTTCTTT.

This clonotype appeared many times. The genes are TRBV5-1 and TRBJ2-7; D is ambiguous. The CDR3 has 13 residues. CDR1 SGHRS and CDR2 YFSETQ come from the germline V gene. V was cut by 0 bases and J by 11 bases, with 15 bases left in between. CDR3 sequence (DNA): TGCGCCAGCAGCTTGGACCGGCAACCTCCAGAGTACTTC. This sequence encodes CASSLDRQPPEYF.

This clonotype has a count of ten or more. The rearrangement links TRBV5-1 to TRBJ1-1; weak D call: TRBD1 (6 bases). CDR3 length: 13 amino acids. Germline CDR1 reads SGHRS; CDR2 reads YFSETQ. Trimming removed 3 bases from V and 4 bases from J, with 10 bases in between. The CDR3 DNA is TGCGCCAGCAGCTCGGGGGCCACCACTGAAGCTTTCTTT. Translating gives CASSSGATTEAFF.

In this sample, this clonotype turned up a few times. The chain employs TRBV7-9 and TRBJ2-1; D gene ambiguous. The ends were cut back, 5 bases at V and 0 bases at J, with 8 bases in the middle. Germline-derived CDR1 and CDR2 are SEHNR and FQNEAQ (reference sequence). The CDR3 sequence is 14 residues long. DNA for the CDR3: TGTGCCAGCAGCCCATGGGACTCCTACAATGAGCAGTTCTTC. Translation gives CASSPWDSYNEQFF.

V is TRBV18 and J is TRBJ1-2; D perhaps matches TRBD1 (5 bases). Trimming took 6 bases from V and 3 from J, leaving 17 bases between them. The CDR3 consists of 15 residues. Germline V lookup: CDR1 KGHSH, CDR2 LQKENI. Written as DNA, the CDR3 is TGTGCCAGCTCCCGGGGCCTGACAGAGGACTATGGCTACACCTTC. Translated, it gives CASSRGLTEDYGYTF.

This clonotype has more than one count but fewer than ten. The chain employs TRBV7-2 and TRBJ2-1, with 11 bases lining up with TRBD2. Germline CDR1 and CDR2: SGHTA and FQGNSA. The CDR3 consists of 15 residues. The J segment lost 6 bases and the V segment lost 6 bases, leaving 7 bases of the junction unmatched. The CDR3 DNA follows: TGTGCCAGCAGTCCTCGACTAGCGGGGTCCAATGAGCAGTTCTTC. Translating it yields CASSPRLAGSNEQFF. The whole variable domain, filled in from reference TRBV7-2 and TRBJ2-1, reads GAGVSQSPSNKVTEKGKDVELRCDPISGHTALYWYRQSLGQGLEFLIYFQGNSAPDKSGLPSDRFSAERTGGSVSTLTIQRTQQEDSAVYLCASSPRLAGSNEQFFGPGTRLTVL.

This clonotype was picked up a small number of times. V is TRBV5-1 and J is TRBJ2-5, with D maybe TRBD1 (5 bases). Between the trimmed V and J ends, which lost 0 bases and 4 bases, there was a span of 10 bases. This CDR3 region has 14 residues. Germline values: CDR1 SGHRS, CDR2 YFSETQ. CDR3 sequence reads: CASSLEGFGETQYF. The DNA of the CDR3 is TGCGCCAGCAGCTTGGAGGGGTTTGGAGAGACCCAGTACTTC.

This clonotype occurred a few times. CDR3 nucleotides: TGCAGTGCCTTCCGACAGGGGGCCTTCGAGACCCAGTACTTC. It specifies CSAFRQGAFETQYF. This chain connects TRBV20-1 to TRBJ2-5, with 10 bases lining up with TRBD1. This CDR3 region has 14 residues. Per germline, CDR1 DFQATT and CDR2 SNEGSKA (reference sequence). After removal of 6 bases from V and 5 bases from J, the junction contained 9 bases not matched to a gene.

This clonotype was detected a few times. The chain employs TRBV9 and TRBJ2-2, with 8 bases fitting TRBD2. Germline loops: CDR1 SGDLS, CDR2 YYNGEE. The CDR3 has 17 residues. The V gene end was trimmed by 0 bases and the J gene end by 6 bases; junction bases not matched to a gene: 10. As DNA, the CDR3 is TGTGCCAGCAGCGTAGGCTTCGGGACTAGTCTCGCCGGGGAGCTGTTTTTT. This sequence encodes CASSVGFGTSLAGELFF.

The chain joins TRBV5-1 to TRBJ2-3, with a tentative D call TRBD2 (5 bases). The V end was cut by 1 base, the J end by 3 bases, with 15 bases between. Germline-derived CDR1 and CDR2 are SGHRS and YFSETQ. The CDR3 loop spans 16 amino acids. In DNA form, the CDR3 reads TGCGCCAGCAGCTTGCCGACTATCTCGCTTACAGATACGCAGTATTTT. It codes for CASSLPTISLTDTQYF.

The chain links TRBV5-1 to TRBJ1-1, with 8 bases that match TRBD1. CDR3 length equals 14 residues. V trimming: 4 bases; J trimming: 1 base; junction bases outside the gene matches: 3. Germline assignment: CDR1 SGHRS and CDR2 YFSETQ. In DNA form, the CDR3 reads TGCGCCAGCAGCCGGGGACAGGAGAACACTGAAGCTTTCTTT. Amino acid sequence: CASSRGQENTEAFF.

This clonotype was counted once. V gene TRBV25-1 combines with J gene TRBJ1-2; possibly TRBD1 for D (6 bases). The V gene's germline CDR1 is MGHDK and CDR2 SYGVNS. The ends were cut back, 6 bases at V and 4 bases at J, with 12 bases in the middle. CDR3 length: 13 residues. Here the CDR3 DNA reads TGTGCCAGCAGCGTCACAGGGTTCTATGGCTACACCTTC. This encodes CASSVTGFYGYTF.

CDR3 region: CASSAGGAWTGELFF. DNA of the CDR3: TGTGCCAGCAGCGCAGGGGGCGCGTGGACCGGGGAGCTGTTTTTT. The chain carries TRBV9 and TRBJ2-2; 8 bases agree with TRBD1. CDR1 and CDR2 from the germline V gene are SGDLS and YYNGEE. The V gene end was trimmed by 3 bases and the J gene end by 5 bases; junction bases not matched to a gene: 6. The CDR3 is made up of 15 amino acids.

This clonotype has only a few counts. The V gene is TRBV6-1, the J gene TRBJ2-5; D is ambiguous. V lost 0 bases, J lost 2 bases, and 7 bases lay in between. This CDR3 region has 14 residues. The V gene's germline CDR1 is MNHNS and CDR2 SASEGT. The CDR3 DNA is TGTGCCAGCAGTGAAGCCAGGAATCAAGAGACCCAGTACTTC. Translating gives CASSEARNQETQYF.

The table lists this clonotype with many counts. The chain combines TRBV10-3 with TRBJ2-7, with D possibly matching TRBD1 (5 bases). Germline V lookup: CDR1 ENHRY, CDR2 SYGVKD. The CDR3 is 15 residues long. The V end lost 4 bases, the J end lost 2 bases, and 15 bases lay between the germline ends. CDR3: CAISAGQGDTYEQYF. The CDR3 DNA sequence: TGTGCCATCAGTGCAGGCCAGGGCGACACCTACGAGCAGTACTTC.

This clonotype was seen more than once but under ten times. The rearrangement joins TRBV7-2 to TRBJ2-7; a possible D gene is TRBD2 (6 bases). V was pared by 4 bases and J by 0 bases, with 10 bases between. The V gene's germline CDR1 is SGHTA and CDR2 FQGNSA. The CDR3 is 14 amino acids. CDR3 DNA sequence: TGTGCCAGCAGCTGGACGGGAGCCTCCTACGAGCAGTACTTC. Translating gives CASSWTGASYEQYF. The entire variable domain, with the rest obtained from reference TRBV7-2 and TRBJ2-7, is as follows: GAGVSQSPSNKVTEKGKDVELRCDPISGHTALYWYRQSLGQGLEFLIYFQGNSAPDKSGLPSDRFSAERTGGSVSTLTIQRTQQEDSAVYLCASSWTGASYEQYFGPGTRLTVT.

The rearrangement links TRBV12-3 or TRBV12-4 to TRBJ2-7; D not resolved. The CDR3 contains 11 residues. The V and J ends lost 3 bases and 6 bases respectively, with 6 bases between them. The CDR3 spells CASSFLAEQYF. The CDR3 bases are TGTGCCAGCAGTTTTCTGGCCGAGCAGTACTTC.

CDR3 sequence reads: CASSSHVGSTEKLFF. CDR3 DNA sequence: TGTGCCAGCAGTTCCCATGTGGGGAGTACTGAAAAACTGTTTTTT. The rearrangement joins TRBV12-3 or TRBV12-4 to TRBJ1-4; unclear D gene. The V end was cut by 4 bases, the J end by 7 bases, with 16 bases between. CDR3 length equals 15 residues.

V is TRBV27 and J is TRBJ1-5; TRBD1 matches at 10 bases. In germline, CDR1 is MNHEY, CDR2 SMNVEV (reference sequence). The CDR3 extends over 14 amino acids. V shed 2 bases, J shed 6 bases, and the junction held 1 base outside the gene matches. The CDR3 region has the DNA TGTGCCAGCAGTTTAAGGACAGGGGGTCAGCCCCAGCATTTT. Encoded protein: CASSLRTGGQPQHF.

This clonotype was seen repeatedly, ten times or more. The CDR3 spells CASARSRLPADEQFF. The CDR3, as DNA: TGTGCCAGCGCCCGCTCCAGACTGCCGGCTGATGAGCAGTTCTTC. V and J are TRBV12-3 or TRBV12-4 and TRBJ2-1; no clear D gene. With 8 bases removed from V and 8 bases from J, the gap between germline ends came to 22 bases. CDR3 size: 15 residues.

The chain has TRBV18 and TRBJ2-1, with unresolved D. The CDR3 is 15 residues long. Germline CDR1 is KGHSH and CDR2 is LQKENI. V gave up 5 bases and J gave up 1 base, with 12 bases separating them. The CDR3 here is CASSATRSSYNEQFF. The DNA for the CDR3 is TGTGCCAGCTCAGCAACACGGAGTTCCTACAATGAGCAGTTCTTC.

The genes are TRBV7-8 and TRBJ2-2, with 8 bases aligning to TRBD1. Germline values: CDR1 SGHVS, CDR2 FQNEAQ. Trimming took 5 bases from V and 4 from J; bases not matched to a gene: 9. This CDR3 has 16 amino acids. DNA for the CDR3: TGTGCCAGCAGCGTAGGACAGGGCCAGGGCACCGGGGAGCTGTTTTTT. It yields the protein CASSVGQGQGTGELFF.